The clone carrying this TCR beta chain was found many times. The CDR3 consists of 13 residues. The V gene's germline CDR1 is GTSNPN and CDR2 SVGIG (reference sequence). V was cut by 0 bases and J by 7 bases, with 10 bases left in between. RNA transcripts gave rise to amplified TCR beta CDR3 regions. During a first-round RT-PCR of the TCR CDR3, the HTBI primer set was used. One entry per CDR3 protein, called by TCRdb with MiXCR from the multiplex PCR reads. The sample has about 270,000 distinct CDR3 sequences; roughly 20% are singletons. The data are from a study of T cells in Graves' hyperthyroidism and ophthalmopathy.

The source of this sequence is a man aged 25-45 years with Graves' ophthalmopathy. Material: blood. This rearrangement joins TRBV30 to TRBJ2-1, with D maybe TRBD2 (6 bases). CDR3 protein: CAWSVETRNEQFF. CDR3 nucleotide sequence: TGTGCCTGGAGTGTGGAGACTAGGAATGAGCAGTTCTTC.